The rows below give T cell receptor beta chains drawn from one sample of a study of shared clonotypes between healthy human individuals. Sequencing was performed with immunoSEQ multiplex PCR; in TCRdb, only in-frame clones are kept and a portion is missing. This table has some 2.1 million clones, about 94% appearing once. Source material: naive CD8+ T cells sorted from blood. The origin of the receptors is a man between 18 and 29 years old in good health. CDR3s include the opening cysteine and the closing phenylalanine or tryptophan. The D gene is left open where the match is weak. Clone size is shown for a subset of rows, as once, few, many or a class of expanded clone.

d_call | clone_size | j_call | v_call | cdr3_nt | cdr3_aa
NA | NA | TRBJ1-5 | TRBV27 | TGTGCCAGCAGCCCTGGCAATCAGCCCCAGCATTTT | CASSPGNQPQHF
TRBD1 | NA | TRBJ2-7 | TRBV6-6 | TGTGCCAGCAGTTACGCGGGACAGGGTTACGAGCAGTACTTC | CASSYAGQGYEQYF
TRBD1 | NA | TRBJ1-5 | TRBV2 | TGTGCCAGCAGTGAAGAACAGGGGGCTGGGTATGGCAATCAGCCCCAGCATTTT | CASSEEQGAGYGNQPQHF
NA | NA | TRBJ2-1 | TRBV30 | TGTGCCGGGGTTTCGTCGGGGAGCAATGAGCAGTTCTTC | CAGVSSGSNEQFF
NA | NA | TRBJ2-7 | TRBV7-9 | TGTGCCAGCAGCCATCCTAGCGAATTTGGGTACGAGCAGTACTTC | CASSHPSEFGYEQYF
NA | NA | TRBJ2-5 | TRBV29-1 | TGCAGCGTTGTGGGTTTTAGCGGTTCACAAGAGACCCAGTACTTC | CSVVGFSGSQETQYF
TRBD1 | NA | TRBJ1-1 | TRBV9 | TGTGCCAGCAGCCCCAAACAGGGGTACACTGAAGCTTTCTTT | CASSPKQGYTEAFF
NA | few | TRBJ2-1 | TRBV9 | TGTGCCAGCAGCGTAGGTAGTAGCTACAATGAGCAGTTCTTC | CASSVGSSYNEQFF
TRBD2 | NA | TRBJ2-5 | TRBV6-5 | TGTGCCAGCGATGCGGGGGAGGGAAGGACCCAGTACTTC | CASDAGEGRTQYF
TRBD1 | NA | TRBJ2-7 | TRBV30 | TGTGCCTGGAATTCAGGACAGGGGGCACAGGAGCAGTACTTC | CAWNSGQGAQEQYF
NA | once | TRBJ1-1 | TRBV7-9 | TGTGCCAGCAGCTCCGGTGGTACTGAAGCTTTCTTT | CASSSGGTEAFF
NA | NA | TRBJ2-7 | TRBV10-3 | TGTGCCATCAGTGAGTTTTCGGGTTACGAGCAGTACTTC | CAISEFSGYEQYF
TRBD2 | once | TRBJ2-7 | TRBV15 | TGTGCCACCAGCAGTGGCGCCGGGACGAGCGGGAACGAGCAGTACTTC | CATSSGAGTSGNEQYF
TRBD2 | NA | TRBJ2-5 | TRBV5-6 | TGTGCCACCGCTCCTAGCGGGAAGGAAGAGACCCAGTACTTC | CATAPSGKEETQYF
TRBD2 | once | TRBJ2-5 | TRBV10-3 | TGTGCCATCAGTGATGGACTAGCAGAGGAGACCCAGTACTTC | CAISDGLAEETQYF
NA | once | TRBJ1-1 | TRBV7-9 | TGTGCCAGCAGCTTAAGGTTGGTGGACACTGAAGCTTTCTTT | CASSLRLVDTEAFF
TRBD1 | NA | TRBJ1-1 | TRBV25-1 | TGTGCCAGCAGTGAATGGGAGGACAGGTCGAACACTGAAGCTTTCTTT | CASSEWEDRSNTEAFF
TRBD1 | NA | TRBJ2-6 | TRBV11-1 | TGTGCCAGCAGCTCAGGGGGCTTTACCCCATCTGGGGCCAACGTCCTGACTTTC | CASSSGGFTPSGANVLTF
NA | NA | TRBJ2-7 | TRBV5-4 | TGTGCCAGCAGCGGGTCGAATATCAACGAGCAGTACTTC | CASSGSNINEQYF
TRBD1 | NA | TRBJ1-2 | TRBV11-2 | TGTGCCAGCAGCCTAACCGGGACAGGGGATAACTATGGCTACACCTTC | CASSLTGTGDNYGYTF
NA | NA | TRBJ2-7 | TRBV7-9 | TGTGCCAGCAGCTTCCAGAGTTCTTACGAGCAGTACTTC | CASSFQSSYEQYF
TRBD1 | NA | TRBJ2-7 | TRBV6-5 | TGTGCCAGCAGTCCGGGACAGGGATTCTCCTACGAGCAGTACTTC | CASSPGQGFSYEQYF
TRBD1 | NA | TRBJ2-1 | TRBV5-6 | TGTGCCAGCAGCTCCCGGGACAGCCCCTACAATGAGCAGTTCTTC | CASSSRDSPYNEQFF
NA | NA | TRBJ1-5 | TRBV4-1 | TGCGCCAGCAGCCACGCAGATGGGGGGCTCAATCAGCCCCAGCATTTT | CASSHADGGLNQPQHF
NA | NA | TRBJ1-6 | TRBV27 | TGTGCCAGCAGAGAGGGGGAGGGCTCACCCCTCCACTTT | CASREGEGSPLHF
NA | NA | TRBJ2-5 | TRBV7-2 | TGTGCCAGCAGCTCCCATTTTGCGGGGCTACGAGAGACCCAGTACTTC | CASSSHFAGLRETQYF
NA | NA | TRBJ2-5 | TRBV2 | TGTGCCAGCAGTGCGGGGGGCCGGGAGACCCAGTACTTC | CASSAGGRETQYF
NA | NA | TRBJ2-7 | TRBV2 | TGTGCCAGCAGTGAAGTCCGGGACGGACACTACGAGCAGTACTTC | CASSEVRDGHYEQYF
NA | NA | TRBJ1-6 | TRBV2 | TGTGCCAGCAGTGAAGTTACCCTACTTGAATATAATTCACCCCTCCACTTT | CASSEVTLLEYNSPLHF
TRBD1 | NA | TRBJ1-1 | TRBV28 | TGTGCCAGCAGTGTCCTCAGGGGGACCGCTGAAGCTTTCTTT | CASSVLRGTAEAFF
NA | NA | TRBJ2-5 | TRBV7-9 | TGTGCCAGCAGCCCCACTATGACAGAAGAGTGGGAGACCCAGTACTTC | CASSPTMTEEWETQYF
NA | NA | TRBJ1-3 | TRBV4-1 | TGCGCCAGCAGCCAAGGGGTTTCGGGCTCCCTTGGAAACACCATATATTTT | CASSQGVSGSLGNTIYF
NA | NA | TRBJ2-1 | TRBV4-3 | TGCGCCAGCAGCCAAGACGAGAGGGCCTCCTACAATGAGCAGTTCTTC | CASSQDERASYNEQFF
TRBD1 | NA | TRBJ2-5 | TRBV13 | TGTGCCAGCAGCCTGGACAGGAGCCAAGAGACCCAGTACTTC | CASSLDRSQETQYF
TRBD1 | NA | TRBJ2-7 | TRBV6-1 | TGTGCCAGCCAAACAGGGGGCCACTACGAGCAGTACTTC | CASQTGGHYEQYF
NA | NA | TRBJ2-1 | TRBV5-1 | TGCGCCAGCAGCGGCCAACGGGGATCCTACAATGAGCAGTTCTTC | CASSGQRGSYNEQFF
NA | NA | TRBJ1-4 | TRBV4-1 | TGCGCCAGCAGCCAAAGGGAGACGGCTAATGAAAAACTGTTTTTT | CASSQRETANEKLFF
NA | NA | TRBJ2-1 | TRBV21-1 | TGTGCCAGCAGCAAATCGGGGGGGTCCACCTACAATGAGCAGTTCTTC | CASSKSGGSTYNEQFF
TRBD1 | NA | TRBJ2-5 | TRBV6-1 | TGTGCCAGCAGTTTAATACAGGGGAGCCAAGAGACCCAGTACTTC | CASSLIQGSQETQYF
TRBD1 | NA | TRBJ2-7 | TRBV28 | TGTGCCAGCAGTTTGACAGGGAGCTCCTACGAGCAGTACTTC | CASSLTGSSYEQYF